The 30 T cell receptor beta chains below were found in one sample sequenced in a study of blood T cell repertoires in COVID-19. Sequencing used immunoSEQ multiplex PCR; TCRdb keeps in-frame clones, though not all of them. The sample consists of 160,000 or so clones, around 80% of them appearing once. Sequences were obtained from peripheral blood. These receptors were taken from a woman in her 70s with acute or convalescent COVID-19.

The chain combines TRBV18 with TRBJ1-1; 9 bases fit TRBD1. V lost 4 bases, J lost 5 bases, and 11 bases stayed unmatched. The length of the CDR3 is 16 residues. From germline, CDR1 is KGHSH and CDR2 LQKENI. This CDR3 reads CASSRLTGGPGTEAFF. Here the CDR3 DNA reads TGTGCCAGCTCACGTCTAACAGGGGGCCCAGGGACTGAAGCTTTCTTT.

The chain uses TRBV19 and TRBJ1-5, with a possible D match to TRBD1 (6 bases). The CDR3 has 15 residues. V was clipped by 0 bases and J by 6 bases, with 12 bases between them. Germline CDR1 reads LNHDA; CDR2 reads SQIVND (reference sequence). CDR3 bases: TGTGCCAGTAGTATAGAGCGGGGGCAGGGTCAGCCCCAGCATTTT. Its translation is CASSIERGQGQPQHF.

The chain recombines TRBV12-5 with TRBJ2-3; a possible D gene is TRBD1 (5 bases). Per the germline V gene, CDR1 is LGHNT and CDR2 is FRNRAP. This CDR3 region has 18 residues. V lost 0 bases and J lost 5, with 21 bases in between. Written as DNA, the CDR3 is TGTGCTAGTGGTTTGGTAGTGGGTAGCCTTCCTACAGGAGATACGCAGTATTTT. The encoded protein is CASGLVVGSLPTGDTQYF.

This clone was found a few times. V and J are TRBV24-1 and TRBJ2-3; 12 bases agree with TRBD2. Germline-derived CDR1 and CDR2 are KGHDR and SFDVKD. V shed 4 bases, J shed 8 bases, and the junction held 15 bases outside the gene matches. This CDR3 is built from 18 residues. CDR3 DNA: TGTGCCACCAGTGAACCCCTAGCGGGGGGGCAGCACCCCAGTACGCAGTATTTT. Translating it yields CATSEPLAGGQHPSTQYF.

This chain uses TRBV13 with TRBJ2-3; possible D gene TRBD2, 6 bases. Germline V gene sequence: CDR1 PRHDT, CDR2 FYEKMQ (reference sequence). This CDR3 is 15 amino acids long. Trimming left V 1 base short and J 7 bases short, with 15 bases between. The CDR3 loop reads CASSLDPGSGNTQYF. The CDR3 bases are TGTGCCAGCAGCTTAGATCCCGGGAGTGGGAATACGCAGTATTTT.

This chain uses TRBV19 with TRBJ1-5, with D possibly matching TRBD1 (5 bases). The germline V gene has CDR1 LNHDA and CDR2 SQIVND (reference sequence). Deletions cut 7 bases from V and 7 bases from J, with 14 bases between. The CDR3 has 13 amino acids. Written as DNA, the CDR3 is TGTGCCAGTAATCAGGGTAAAGAACAGCCCCAGCATTTT. Protein sequence: CASNQGKEQPQHF.

This clone was seen once. This chain joins TRBV4-1 and TRBJ1-4; D is perhaps TRBD1 (5 bases). The germline V and J ends were trimmed by 3 bases and 8 bases, with 10 bases remaining between them. The CDR3 has 13 amino acids. The germline CDR1 and CDR2 sequences are MGHRA and YSYEKL. In DNA, the CDR3 is TGCGCCAGCAGCCAGGGGACTTACGAAAAACTGTTTTTT. Amino acid sequence: CASSQGTYEKLFF.

This clone appeared once. The chain couples TRBV7-8 to TRBJ1-3; 8 bases are shared with TRBD1. Germline-derived CDR1 and CDR2 are SGHVS and FQNEAQ. V shed 3 bases and J 8 bases; nucleotides not matched to a gene: 9. This CDR3 comprises 15 residues. The CDR3 loop reads CASSLYNRGVDTIYF. DNA of the CDR3: TGTGCCAGCAGCTTGTACAACAGGGGGGTGGACACCATATATTTT.

This chain joins TRBV30 and TRBJ1-6; no clear D gene. Trimming took off 3 bases at V and 7 bases at J, with 7 bases between the two ends. The germline V gene has CDR1 GTSNPN and CDR2 SVGIG (reference sequence). The CDR3 length is 12 residues. As DNA, the CDR3 is TGTGCCTGGAGCCCCCCGAATTCACCCCTCCACTTT. This translates into CAWSPPNSPLHF.

The chain has TRBV24-1 and TRBJ2-5; 9 bases agree with TRBD2. The CDR3 is made up of 13 amino acids. V dropped 5 bases and J dropped 5; count of bases not matched to a gene: 2. Germline assignment: CDR1 KGHDR and CDR2 SFDVKD. The CDR3 spells CATSGAGGETQYF. CDR3 nucleotides: TGTGCCACCAGTGGGGCGGGAGGGGAGACCCAGTACTTC.

The chain combines TRBV5-1 with TRBJ2-3; a possible D gene is TRBD2 (6 bases). CDR1 and CDR2 (germline): SGHRS, YFSETQ. This CDR3 contains 13 residues. Trimming took 0 bases from V and 6 from J, leaving 8 bases between them. CDR3 sequence: CASSLARGDTQYF. DNA of the CDR3: TGCGCCAGCAGCTTGGCCCGGGGGGATACGCAGTATTTT.

The chain uses TRBV5-4 and TRBJ2-5; a possible D gene is TRBD1 (5 bases). The CDR3 runs to 16 residues. Germline V gene lookup returns CDR1 SGHNT and CDR2 YYREEE (reference sequence). V shed 8 bases and J shed 0 bases, with 20 bases lying between them. CDR3 DNA: TGTGCCAGTCATAGGCCCCAGGGTAACCACCAAGAGACCCAGTACTTC. It encodes CASHRPQGNHQETQYF.

This clone has just a few counts. V and J are TRBV6-1 and TRBJ2-2, with TRBD2 matching 11 bases. The CDR3 loop spans 17 amino acids. V gave up 1 base and J gave up 5 bases; unmatched junction bases: 6. The germline gives CDR1 MNHNS, CDR2 SASEGT. CDR3 protein: CASSEGASSGRTGELFF. CDR3 DNA: TGTGCCAGCAGTGAAGGCGCCTCTAGCGGGAGGACCGGGGAGCTGTTTTTT.

The gene calls are TRBV14 and TRBJ1-1; D unresolved. The V end was cut by 4 bases, the J end by 3 bases, with 9 bases between. This CDR3 comprises 13 residues. Per the germline V gene, CDR1 is SGHDN and CDR2 is FVKESK. CDR3 coding DNA: TGTGCCAGCAGCCCTCGTCGGGACACTGAAGCTTTCTTT. It encodes CASSPRRDTEAFF.

The J gene is TRBJ2-3, the V gene TRBV5-1, with 7 bases identical to TRBD1. Losses at the gene ends were 0 bases for V and 8 bases for J; bases not matched to a gene: 12. The CDR3 is 16 residues long. Germline V gene sequence: CDR1 SGHRS, CDR2 YFSETQ. As DNA, the CDR3 is TGCGCCAGCAGCTTGGAACCGGGACAGCCATGGGGTACGCAGTATTTT. Protein sequence: CASSLEPGQPWGTQYF.

A note on this clone: The sample contains more than one DNA sequence encoding this CDR3. The CDR3 bases are TGTGCCAGCAGCCTCACAGGCACAGATACGCAGTATTTT. It codes for CASSLTGTDTQYF. The V and J genes are TRBV7-9 and TRBJ2-3; unclear D gene. Per germline, CDR1 SEHNR and CDR2 FQNEAQ (reference sequence). The CDR3 has 13 residues. The V end lost 5 bases, the J end lost 1 base, and 7 bases lay between the germline ends.

This clone has a single count. The J gene is TRBJ1-1, the V gene TRBV21-1; the tabulated D call, TRBD1, remains unverified against the DNA. TRBV21-1 is classified as a pseudogene. This CDR3 comprises 16 residues. The CDR3 protein is CASSKRDSHMNTEAFF. The CDR3 DNA reads TGTGCCAGCAGCAAAAGAGACAGCCACATGAACACTGAAGCTTTCTTT.

This chain connects TRBV9 to TRBJ2-1; 11 positions agree with TRBD2. This CDR3 has 16 residues. Germline V lookup: CDR1 SGDLS, CDR2 YYNGEE. The trim removed 4 bases at V and 6 bases at J, leaving 9 bases unmatched. The CDR3 DNA sequence: TGTGCCAGCAGCATTTTAGCGGGGGGGCTCGGCAATGAGCAGTTCTTC. As protein: CASSILAGGLGNEQFF.

The CDR3 here is CASSFDGQHNYGYTF. In DNA, the CDR3 is TGTGCCAGCAGTTTCGACGGACAGCATAACTATGGCTACACCTTC. The gene calls are TRBV6-1 and TRBJ1-2; possibly TRBD1 for D (6 bases). Germline assignment: CDR1 MNHNS and CDR2 SASEGT. This CDR3 region has 15 residues. Trimming pared 5 bases from V and 1 base from J, leaving 14 bases between.

The gene calls are TRBV3-1 (or the pseudogene TRBV3-2) and TRBJ2-1, with 16 nucleotides matching TRBD2. CDR1 is LGHDT, CDR2 YNNKEL, per germline (reference sequence). V shed 4 bases and J 13 bases; nucleotides not matched to a gene: 7. The CDR3 extends over 15 amino acids. This CDR3 is CASSRAGTSGRAQFF. Here the CDR3 DNA reads TGTGCCAGCAGCCGCGCCGGGACTAGCGGGAGGGCCCAGTTCTTC.

The V gene is TRBV19, the J gene TRBJ1-2, with TRBD1 identical over 12 bases. J gave up 0 bases and V 3 bases, and 5 bases lay outside the gene matches. The CDR3 has 17 residues. Germline loops: CDR1 LNHDA, CDR2 SQIVND (reference sequence). The CDR3 nucleotides read TGTGCCAGTAGTATGGGACAGGGGGCAAGAGCTAACTATGGCTACACCTTC. The encoded protein is CASSMGQGARANYGYTF.

The V and J genes are TRBV7-9 and TRBJ2-2; 7 positions agree with TRBD2. Germline V CDR1 and CDR2: SEHNR, FQNEAQ (reference sequence). The CDR3 is made up of 13 amino acids. J was trimmed by 7 bases and V by 5 bases; bases with no gene match: 4. The chain's CDR3 is CASSPAGVGELFF. Here the CDR3 DNA reads TGTGCCAGCAGCCCGGCGGGGGTCGGGGAGCTGTTTTTT.

The count of this clone is one. The rearrangement links TRBV5-4 to TRBJ2-7; 7 bases line up with TRBD1. CDR3 length equals 13 residues. Germline trimming cut 3 bases from V and 5 bases from J; bases unmatched to any gene: 5. In germline, CDR1 is SGHNT, CDR2 YYREEE (reference sequence). CDR3 DNA: TGTGCCAGCAGCTGGTGGGACAGCGACGAGCAGTACTTC. Amino acid sequence: CASSWWDSDEQYF.

The chain uses TRBV5-4 and TRBJ2-3; 9 bases map to TRBD2. There are 16 residues in the CDR3. Unmatched junction bases numbered 8, after V lost 4 bases and J lost 2 bases. Germline lookup yields CDR1 SGHNT and CDR2 YYREEE (reference sequence). The CDR3 coding sequence is TGTGCCAGCAGCGAAGGGACTAGCTCGTCCACAGATACGCAGTATTTT. It translates to CASSEGTSSSTDTQYF.

This clone was seen only a few times. CDR3 coding DNA: TGTGCCAGCAGTTACTTGGACAGGGGACATGAGCAGTTCTTC. It codes for CASSYLDRGHEQFF. The rearrangement uses TRBV6-5 and TRBJ2-1; 9 bases map to TRBD1. The CDR3 totals 14 residues. The junction had 3 bases not matched to a gene; V was cut back by 1 base and J by 8 bases. Germline lookup yields CDR1 MNHEY and CDR2 SVGAGI.

A few counts support this clone. This sequence joins TRBV7-2 and TRBJ1-2; no reliable D call. V was shortened by 5 bases and J by 8 bases, with 18 bases between the two germline ends. CDR1 and CDR2 (germline): SGHTA, FQGNSA. The CDR3 consists of 14 residues. The CDR3 loop reads CASSPVEGLGGYTF. CDR3 in DNA: TGTGCCAGCAGCCCAGTAGAGGGTTTGGGGGGCTACACCTTC.

This clone has only a few counts. The chain has TRBV5-6 and TRBJ2-5; tentatively, D is TRBD2 (6 bases). Trimming removed 1 base at V and 1 base at J, with 17 bases between. The CDR3 runs 17 residues. The germline gives CDR1 SGHDT, CDR2 YYEEEE. The CDR3 region has the DNA TGTGCCAGCAGCTTGCTGGAGGGGCCCGAAGTCCAAGAGACCCAGTACTTC. It specifies CASSLLEGPEVQETQYF.

This chain joins TRBV7-8 and TRBJ1-1; D is unresolved. Germline-derived CDR1 and CDR2 are SGHVS and FQNEAQ. The CDR3 loop spans 12 amino acids. V was pared by 2 bases and J by 10 bases, with 11 bases between. Here the CDR3 DNA reads TGTGCCAGCAGCTTATTGAGGGAAGTAGCTTTCTTT. Encoded protein: CASSLLREVAFF.

V gene TRBV5-8 combines with J gene TRBJ2-1; TRBD2 matches 15 bases. The CDR3 has 18 amino acids. The trim removed 4 bases at V and 2 bases at J, leaving 7 bases unmatched. Germline values: CDR1 SGHTS, CDR2 YDEGEE. As DNA, the CDR3 is TGTGCCAGCAGCCAGGGACTAGCGGGAGGCCCTCCCTACAATGAGCAGTTCTTC. It encodes CASSQGLAGGPPYNEQFF.

This chain connects TRBV25-1 to TRBJ1-4; 7 nucleotides align to TRBD1. Germline V gene data show CDR1 as MGHDK and CDR2 as SYGVNS. The V gene end was trimmed by 0 bases and the J gene end by 4 bases; junction bases not matched to a gene: 11. This CDR3 contains 18 residues. CDR3 nucleotides: TGTGCCAGCAGTGAATATGTGACAGGGACAAATCTTAATGAAAAACTGTTTTTT. This codes for CASSEYVTGTNLNEKLFF.